A single sample gave rise to the 9 T cell receptor beta chains below, sequenced in a study of blood T cell repertoires in COVID-19 (TCRdb year 2020). Libraries were made using the immunoSEQ multiplex PCR assay. TCRdb obtained this table from immuneACCESS and retained in-frame rearrangements with V and J assigned. These tables miss some clones; where compared with another copy, unresolved V genes account for less than half of the shortfall, and the remainder is unexplained. Within this sample are 400,000 or so clones, with about 91% of them counted one time only. The ten largest account for roughly 1.6% of the sample. The source material was peripheral blood. These TCRs come from a woman between 40 and 55 years old with COVID-19, enrolled during active disease.

The chain is built from TRBV5-4 and TRBJ2-1, with TRBD2 identical over 12 bases. V lost 3 bases, J lost 8 bases, and 6 bases stayed unmatched. This CDR3 comprises 15 residues. Germline CDR1 and CDR2: SGHNT and YYREEE (reference sequence). CDR3 nucleotide sequence: TGTGCCAGCAGCTCGAAGACTAGCGGGAGCCATGAGCAGTTCTTC. Translating it yields CASSSKTSGSHEQFF.

This clone was observed once. No DNA is shown, since the ends of the CDR3 on it are uncertain; the CDR3 is the one TCRdb lists. The rearrangement joins TRBV6-2 or TRBV6-3 to TRBJ2-7; TRBD2 reflects the table's D call only, with no check against the DNA. The CDR3 length is 16 residues, termini included. Germline assignment: CDR1 MNHEY and CDR2 SVGEGT. The CDR3 here is CASSSSSSYPGYEQYF.

The chain couples TRBV6-1 to TRBJ1-3; 7 nucleotides line up with TRBD1. Germline trimming cut 3 bases from V and 4 bases from J; bases unmatched to any gene: 3. The V gene's germline CDR1 is MNHNS and CDR2 SASEGT. This CDR3 comprises 14 residues. CDR3: CASSESTGGNTIYF. The CDR3, as DNA: TGTGCCAGCAGTGAGTCGACAGGGGGAAACACCATATATTTT.

The V and J genes are TRBV3-1 (or the pseudogene TRBV3-2) and TRBJ1-1; TRBD1 aligns across 7 bases. Germline CDR1 is LGHDT and CDR2 is YNNKEL (reference sequence). V was clipped by 3 bases and J by 2 bases; unmatched bases: 3. The CDR3 runs 14 residues. CDR3 nucleotide sequence: TGTGCCAGCAGCCAGACAGGGACTAACACTGAAGCTTTCTTT. Amino acids: CASSQTGTNTEAFF.

The chain uses TRBV29-1 and TRBJ2-3, with a tentative D call TRBD2 (7 bases). The CDR3 runs 13 residues. The germline V gene has CDR1 SQVTM and CDR2 ANQGSEA. V lost 6 bases and J lost 7, with 17 bases in between. Here the CDR3 reads CSVGGLADYTQYF. The CDR3 DNA reads as TGCAGCGTGGGGGGGCTAGCGGACTATACGCAGTATTTT.

V and J are TRBV5-1 and TRBJ2-3, with 9 positions matching TRBD2. The CDR3 has 18 residues. Germline CDR1 SGHRS, CDR2 YFSETQ. Trimming took 3 bases from V and 1 from J; bases not matched to a gene: 12. CDR3 loop: CASSWPPRLAEGTDTQYF. DNA of the CDR3: TGCGCCAGCAGCTGGCCCCCCAGACTAGCGGAGGGCACAGATACGCAGTATTTT.

As to this clone: In the same sample, other DNA sequences code for this CDR3. This chain joins TRBV6-5 and TRBJ1-1; D is unclear. The length of the CDR3 is 13 residues. V lost 2 bases and J lost 4, with 8 bases in between. Germline values: CDR1 MNHEY, CDR2 SVGAGI. The CDR3 nucleotides read TGTGCCAGCAGTTACCAAAGCGGCACTGAAGCTTTCTTT. Amino acid sequence: CASSYQSGTEAFF.

The chain uses TRBV27 and TRBJ1-2; 7 bases align to TRBD1. The germline V gene has CDR1 MNHEY and CDR2 SMNVEV (reference sequence). The V segment lost 10 bases and the J segment 4 bases; nucleotides outside the gene matches: 9. This CDR3 is built from 13 residues. CDR3 sequence reads: CATSGGTSYGYTF. The CDR3 nucleotides read TGTGCCACCTCAGGGGGGACAAGCTATGGCTACACCTTC.

This clone appeared a few times. The chain employs TRBV5-1 and TRBJ1-1, with a weak D call TRBD1 (5 bases). The CDR3 covers 16 residues. The V gene's germline CDR1 is SGHRS and CDR2 YFSETQ. V shed 0 bases and J shed 4 bases, with 16 bases lying between them. This CDR3 is CASSLGPLGRGTEAFF. DNA of the CDR3: TGCGCCAGCAGCTTGGGCCCCCTCGGTAGGGGCACTGAAGCTTTCTTT. The variable domain in full, completed from reference TRBV5-1 and TRBJ1-1, reads KAGVTQTPRYLIKTRGQQVTLSCSPISGHRSVSWYQQTPGQGLQFLFEYFSETQRNKGNFPGRFSGRQFSNSRSEMNVSTLELGDSALYLCASSLGPLGRGTEAFFGQGTRLTVV.